The 26 T cell receptor beta chains given below trace back to one sample, sequenced in a study of shared clonotypes between healthy human individuals. The repertoire was sequenced with immunoSEQ multiplex PCR; TCRdb's copy has only in-frame clones and lacks some. The table records some 95,000 clones, 67% of them present only once. The sequenced sample was memory CD8+ T cells sorted from blood. Subset reported: CD45RO+ cells pooled with CCR7-negative TemRA cells. The receptors were gathered from a man aged 25 to 40 in good health.

The chain employs TRBV13 and TRBJ1-1; a possible D gene is TRBD1 (6 bases). This CDR3 contains 14 residues. V dropped 10 bases and J dropped 0 bases, with 15 bases sitting between them. CDR1 is PRHDT and CDR2 is FYEKMQ in the germline V gene (reference sequence). This CDR3 is CATGWGQVNTEAFF. Written as DNA, the CDR3 is TGTGCCACCGGCTGGGGGCAGGTGAACACTGAAGCTTTCTTT.

This clone has more than one count but fewer than ten. The rearrangement links TRBV2 to TRBJ2-3; D gene ambiguous. Germline-derived CDR1 and CDR2 are SNHLY and FYNNEI. With 2 bases removed from V and 1 base from J, the gap between germline ends came to 16 bases. The CDR3 totals 17 residues. In nucleotides, the CDR3 is TGTGCCAGCAGTGAATCGGCAACGGGCCAGGGCACAGATACGCAGTATTTT. Amino acid sequence: CASSESATGQGTDTQYF. The whole variable domain, remainder taken from reference TRBV2 and TRBJ2-3, is EPEVTQTPSHQVTQMGQEVILRCVPISNHLYFYWYRQILGQKVEFLVSFYNNEISEKSEIFDDQFSVERPDGSNFTLKIRSTKLEDSAMYFCASSESATGQGTDTQYFGPGTRLTVL.

V gene TRBV5-4 combines with J gene TRBJ2-7; D perhaps matches TRBD1 (6 bases). This CDR3 has 14 residues. V was pared by 8 bases and J by 3 bases, with 18 bases between. Germline assignment: CDR1 SGHNT and CDR2 YYREEE (reference sequence). The CDR3 sequence: CARRKQGTVYEQYF. The CDR3 coding sequence is TGTGCCAGAAGAAAACAGGGTACGGTCTACGAGCAGTACTTC.

This clone was seen more than once but under ten times. The V and J genes are TRBV7-8 and TRBJ2-7; TRBD1 matches at 8 bases. There are 16 residues in the CDR3. Germline V lookup: CDR1 SGHVS, CDR2 FQNEAQ. V shed 1 base, J shed 2 bases, and the junction held 7 bases outside the gene matches. CDR3 sequence: CASSLDAGTGTYEQYF. CDR3 DNA sequence: TGTGCCAGCAGCTTAGACGCCGGGACAGGTACCTACGAGCAGTACTTC.

This clone was seen only once. The chain combines TRBV11-2 with TRBJ2-7; no definite D call. This CDR3 is built from 11 residues. Trimming shortened V by 5 bases and J by 4 bases, and 6 bases separated the two germline ends. Germline-derived CDR1 and CDR2 are SGHAT and FQNNGV. As DNA, the CDR3 is TGTGCCAGCAGCCAAATTTACGAGCAGTACTTC. Protein sequence: CASSQIYEQYF.

This clone has only a few counts. V is TRBV11-2 and J is TRBJ1-1, with D possibly matching TRBD1 (5 bases). Looked up from germline, CDR1 is SGHAT and CDR2 is FQNNGV. V was trimmed by 4 bases and J by 3 bases, leaving 12 bases between them. This CDR3 has 14 residues. The CDR3 protein is CASSSPGGYTEAFF. CDR3 DNA: TGTGCCAGCAGCTCACCCGGGGGGTACACTGAAGCTTTCTTT.

As to this clone: A read error may produce the germline difference seen at one junction end. The chain is built from TRBV18 and TRBJ1-2; the match to TRBD1 covers 7 bases. CDR1 KGHSH and CDR2 LQKENI come from the germline V gene. The CDR3 spans 14 residues. CDR3: CASPSEGGEQAPRF. Here the CDR3 DNA reads TGTGCCAGCCCATCGGAAGGGGGCGAACAGGCGCCTCGCTTC.

This chain joins TRBV5-8 and TRBJ2-1; D is ambiguous. CDR1 and CDR2 from the germline V gene are SGHTS and YDEGEE. The CDR3 spans 12 residues. V was pared by 2 bases and J by 15 bases, with 15 bases between. CDR3 DNA sequence: TGTGCCAGCAGCTTAGGGCAGGTAGTGCCGTTCTTC. It is translated as CASSLGQVVPFF. The variable domain in full, with the rest retrieved from reference TRBV5-8 and TRBJ2-1, is EAGVTQSPTHLIKTRGQQATLRCSPISGHTSVYWYQQALGLGLQFLLWYDEGEERNRGNFPPRFSGRQFPNYSSELNVNALELEDSALYLCASSLGQVVPFFGPGTRLTVL.

The rearrangement joins TRBV27 to TRBJ2-2; D is unclear. CDR3 size: 18 residues. The V end was cut by 4 bases, the J end by 6 bases, with 24 bases between. Germline CDR1 reads MNHEY; CDR2 reads SMNVEV (reference sequence). This chain's CDR3 is CASSSKTEPPTRAGELFF. The DNA of the CDR3 is TGTGCCAGCAGTTCGAAGACTGAGCCTCCGACTCGGGCCGGGGAGCTGTTTTTT.

This clone was observed a handful of times. The chain recombines TRBV6-6 with TRBJ1-1; 9 nucleotides align to TRBD1. Germline V gene lookup returns CDR1 MNHNY and CDR2 SVGAGI (reference sequence). This CDR3 comprises 15 residues. V lost 5 bases to trimming and J lost 0 bases; unmatched junction nucleotides: 4. CDR3 bases: TGTGCCAGCAGTCCCCGGGACAGGGTGAACACTGAAGCTTTCTTT. Translating gives CASSPRDRVNTEAFF.

CDR3 nucleotide sequence: TGCGCCAGCAGCACCGACCGTCCCGCCAATGAAAAACTGTTTTTT. It specifies CASSTDRPANEKLFF. The V call is TRBV5-1, the J call TRBJ1-4; D not resolved. V lost 4 bases and J lost 5, with 15 bases in between. The CDR3 runs 15 residues. Per germline, CDR1 SGHRS and CDR2 YFSETQ.

Only one count was recorded for this clone. The J gene is TRBJ2-7, the V gene TRBV28; no clear D. V was cut by 6 bases and J by 4 bases, with 7 bases left in between. CDR1 and CDR2 from the germline V gene are MDHEN and SYDVKM. This CDR3 is built from 11 residues. The CDR3 here is CASSYRYEQYF. CDR3 coding DNA: TGTGCCAGCAGCTACCGGTACGAGCAGTACTTC.

The chain has TRBV6-5 and TRBJ2-7; D possibly corresponds to TRBD2 (6 bases). The CDR3 sequence is 16 residues long. V shed 1 base and J shed 2 bases, with 15 bases lying between them. Germline loops: CDR1 MNHEY, CDR2 SVGAGI. The CDR3 nucleotides read TGTGCCAGCAGTTACTATCCGGGGGATGCGGCCTACGAGCAGTACTTC. Amino acids: CASSYYPGDAAYEQYF.

The chain is built from TRBV29-1 and TRBJ1-2, with D hard to call. With 5 bases removed from V and 0 bases from J, the gap between germline ends came to 10 bases. CDR1 and CDR2 (germline): SQVTM, ANQGSEA. CDR3 length: 13 amino acids. CDR3 sequence (DNA): TGCAGCGTTATGACAAGTGCTAACTATGGCTACACCTTC. This gives the protein CSVMTSANYGYTF.

This clone is labeled medium-sized. The chain couples TRBV6-5 to TRBJ2-7, with D unresolved. In germline, CDR1 is MNHEY, CDR2 SVGAGI. Trimming left V 7 bases short and J 4 bases short, with 11 bases between. The CDR3 covers 12 residues. The CDR3 sequence is CASKGIGYEQYF. CDR3 in DNA: TGTGCCAGCAAGGGTATTGGTTACGAGCAGTACTTC.

J is TRBJ2-5 and V is TRBV11-2; tentative D call: TRBD1 (5 bases). V was shortened by 3 bases and J by 0 bases, with 17 bases between the two germline ends. The germline V gene has CDR1 SGHAT and CDR2 FQNNGV. This CDR3 has 17 amino acids. CDR3 amino acids: CASSFLRSKGHQETQYF. The CDR3 region has the DNA TGTGCCAGCAGCTTCTTAAGGTCCAAGGGGCACCAAGAGACCCAGTACTTC.

The V call is TRBV5-4, the J call TRBJ2-2, with TRBD2 identical over 8 bases. There are 15 residues in the CDR3. Germline loops: CDR1 SGHNT, CDR2 YYREEE (reference sequence). Germline trimming cut 4 bases from V and 7 bases from J; bases unmatched to any gene: 9. The CDR3 coding sequence is TGTGCCAGCAGCGGACGGACTAGCCATAACGGGGAGCTGTTTTTT. Translating it yields CASSGRTSHNGELFF. Supplemented by reference TRBV5-4 and TRBJ2-2, the full variable domain reads ETGVTQSPTHLIKTRGQQVTLRCSSQSGHNTVSWYQQALGQGPQFIFQYYREEENGRGNFPPRFSGLQFPNYSSELNVNALELDDSALYLCASSGRTSHNGELFFGEGSRLTVL.

The chain has TRBV4-3 and TRBJ2-5, with 8 bases fitting TRBD2. The length of the CDR3 is 19 residues. Germline values: CDR1 LGHNA, CDR2 YSLEER. The V gene end was trimmed by 0 bases and the J gene end by 7 bases; junction bases not matched to a gene: 19. CDR3 sequence: CASSQDRRGAGAGVTTQYF. The CDR3 region has the DNA TGCGCCAGCAGCCAAGATCGACGCGGAGCGGGAGCGGGCGTGACGACCCAGTACTTC.

This clone was counted at least ten times. V is TRBV4-3 and J is TRBJ2-7, with 8 bases fitting TRBD2. CDR1 LGHNA and CDR2 YSLEER come from the germline V gene. The V segment lost 0 bases and the J segment 3 bases; nucleotides outside the gene matches: 4. The CDR3 sequence is 15 residues long. The CDR3: CASSQEATSDYEQYF. DNA for the CDR3: TGCGCCAGCAGCCAAGAAGCGACTAGCGACTACGAGCAGTACTTC.

About this clone itself: One end of the junction is discordant with germline, which a read error may explain. The chain is built from TRBV6-4 and TRBJ2-3; D gene ambiguous. The germline V gene encodes CDR1 MRHNA and CDR2 SNTAGT. The CDR3 is made up of 13 amino acids. The CDR3 nucleotides read TGTGCCAGCAGTTACTCGACCACAGATACGCAGTATTTT. Translation gives CASSYSTTDTQYF.

Of note for this clone: Sequence at one end of the junction differs from germline and may be a read error. The rearrangement joins TRBV5-3 to TRBJ2-6, with D unclear. TRBV5-3 is sorted into the ORF group, with uncertain function. The CDR3 contains 15 residues. The CDR3 DNA follows: TGTGCCAGCAGCTTTTTAACAACTGGGGCCAACGTCCTGACTTTC. This translates into CASSFLTTGANVLTF.

In regard to this clone: A far larger clone is only one base removed, so a read error is likely. The V gene is TRBV6-6, the J gene TRBJ2-1, with 14 bases matching TRBD2. J gave up 9 bases and V 2 bases, and 0 bases lay outside the gene matches. This CDR3 region has 14 residues. In germline, CDR1 is MNHNY, CDR2 SVGAGI (reference sequence). Here the CDR3 DNA reads TGTGCCAGCAGTTACGGGACTAGCGGGAGTGAGCAGTTCTTC. Its translation: CASSYGTSGSEQFF.

This clone has a handful of counts. The chain couples TRBV4-2 to TRBJ2-1; D not resolved. V lost 0 bases to trimming and J lost 7 bases, with 7 bases between them. CDR1 is LGHNA and CDR2 is YNFKEQ in the germline V gene. CDR3 length: 13 amino acids. CDR3 bases: TGTGCCAGCAGCCAAGATCTGGGAAATGAGCAGTTCTTC. This encodes CASSQDLGNEQFF.

The chain joins TRBV6-5 to TRBJ2-2; D is possibly TRBD1 or TRBD2 (5 bases each). This CDR3 spans 15 amino acids. Germline V lookup: CDR1 MNHEY, CDR2 SVGAGI. V was trimmed by 8 bases and J by 3 bases, leaving 16 bases between them. The CDR3 is CASVTDGTYTGELFF. CDR3 nucleotides: TGTGCCAGCGTCACCGACGGGACCTACACCGGGGAGCTGTTTTTT.

The J gene is TRBJ1-1, the V gene TRBV27; D uncertain. V was trimmed by 11 bases and J by 0 bases, leaving 22 bases between them. Germline CDR1 is MNHEY and CDR2 is SMNVEV (reference sequence). CDR3 size: 16 residues. The CDR3 bases are TGTGCCCGTGGGGAGCCAGGAGACCGCATGAACACTGAAGCTTTCTTT. Its protein is CARGEPGDRMNTEAFF.

This clone was recorded once. The chain joins TRBV2 to TRBJ2-6, with D tentatively TRBD1 (6 bases). The V end lost 9 bases, the J end lost 0 bases, and 12 bases lay between the germline ends. The CDR3 covers 15 residues. CDR1 and CDR2 from the germline V gene are SNHLY and FYNNEI. CDR3: CARDKGDSGANVLTF. The DNA of the CDR3 is TGTGCCAGGGATAAGGGGGACTCTGGGGCCAACGTCCTGACTTTC. The full variable domain, with the rest looked up from reference TRBV2 and TRBJ2-6, is EPEVTQTPSHQVTQMGQEVILRCVPISNHLYFYWYRQILGQKVEFLVSFYNNEISEKSEIFDDQFSVERPDGSNFTLKIRSTKLEDSAMYFCARDKGDSGANVLTFGAGSRLTVL.